The following is a T cell receptor (beta chain) sequence with its context. The antigen is not known. The PCR made use of 60 Vbeta and 13 Jbeta primers. Libraries were prepared by immunoSEQ multiplex PCR; TCRdb keeps only in-frame clonotypes and omits some of them. The sample yields 150,000 or so clones, about two thirds seen once. This sample was taken from a study of cytomegalovirus exposure and HLA in healthy donors. With 3 bases clipped from V and 1 base from J, the junction kept 13 bases outside the gene matches. Germline V gene data show CDR1 as MDHEN and CDR2 as SYDVKM. CDR3 length: 19 residues. Points from the study as a whole: Diagnosis of cytomegalovirus status made by the classifier reportedly showed high specificity and sensitivity. A few chains tied to CMV proved CMV antigen-specific in vitro. V- and J-gene trimming of TCR beta was linked (in a later analysis) to a missense DCLRE1C variant.

Healthy individuals who donated bone marrow served as the donors. The sequencing sample was made of PBMCs. The TCR sequence derives from a man aged 25-45 years in good health and CMV-seropositive. The chain links TRBV28 to TRBJ1-3, with TRBD1 matching over 9 bases. The CDR3 nucleotides are TGTGCCAGCAGTTTCTTAGGGACAGGGAGAGGGAGTTCTGGAAACACCATATATTTT. Its protein is CASSFLGTGRGSSGNTIYF.